The clone carrying this T cell receptor beta chain showed up just once. The data derive from a study of T cell changes during pregnancy in multiple sclerosis. This table comes from immunoSEQ multiplex PCR, and its TCRdb copy is limited to in-frame clones, with some not included. Of some 85,000 clones in the sample, approximately 92% are singletons; the top ten hold approximately 0.71%. The specimen comprised peripheral blood, sampled in the second trimester of pregnancy. This TCR was sampled from a female donor in good health, enrolled as a control in a pregnancy study.

CDR3 in amino acids: CASSLTTGGEQYF. For the CDR3, the DNA is TGTGCCAGCAGCTTAACGACCGGGGGGGAGCAGTACTTC. The chain has TRBV7-2 and TRBJ2-7, with 7 bases fitting TRBD2. Germline values: CDR1 SGHTA, CDR2 FQGNSA. The trim removed 2 bases at V and 7 bases at J, leaving 5 bases unmatched. The CDR3 is 13 amino acids.